This T cell receptor beta chain was recorded in a study of cytomegalovirus exposure and HLA in healthy donors. This CDR3 has 13 amino acids. CDR1 and CDR2 from the germline V gene are MDHEN and SYDVKM. Regarding the study as a whole: A few CMV-associated chains were confirmed in vitro to be specific for CMV antigens. The study recorded about 150 TCR beta chains that were cytomegalovirus-associated. A later analysis found first-cohort TCR clusters tended to co-occur in the 120 validation repertoires.

Regarding this clone: Its antigen remains unknown. A junction boundary mismatches the germline segment, possibly from a read error.

This table comes from immunoSEQ multiplex PCR, and its TCRdb copy is limited to in-frame clones, with some not included. The sample shows some 79,000 clones, around 94% of them seen only once. The chain couples TRBV28 to TRBJ1-1; maybe TRBD1 (5 bases). The sequencing input was PBMCs. This clonotype was obtained from a woman younger than 30 in good health and CMV-seropositive. Here the CDR3 DNA reads TGTGCCAGCAGTTTAGGCGGTGGAGGGGACGCGGACTTT. Protein product: CASSLGGGGDADF.